This T cell receptor beta chain was profiled in a study of control samples from healthy donors and cancer patients. This CDR3 has 16 amino acids. CDR1 is MNHEY, CDR2 SMNVEV, per germline (reference sequence). Trimming took 3 bases from V and 6 from J; bases not matched to a gene: 7. Clones were sequenced by immunoSEQ multiplex PCR, and TCRdb holds only the in-frame ones, with some missing. The table lists about 18,000 clones, 80% to 85% of them singletons. This TCR was recovered from a woman aged 70-85 years with lung cancer. Sequences were obtained from PBMCs. The V call is TRBV27, the J call TRBJ1-6; the match to TRBD1 covers 8 bases. CDR3: CASSFRPGQVNSPLHF. The CDR3 DNA reads as TGTGCCAGCAGTTTTCGACCGGGACAGGTTAATTCACCCCTCCACTTT.